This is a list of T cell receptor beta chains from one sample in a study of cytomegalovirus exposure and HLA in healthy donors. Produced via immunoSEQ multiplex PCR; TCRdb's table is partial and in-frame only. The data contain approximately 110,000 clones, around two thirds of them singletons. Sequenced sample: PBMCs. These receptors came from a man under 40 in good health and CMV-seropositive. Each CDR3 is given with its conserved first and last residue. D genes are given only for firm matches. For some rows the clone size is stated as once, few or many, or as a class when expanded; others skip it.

cdr3_nt: TGTGCCAGCTCACCACCGGGTTTGGGGAGCTCCTACGAGCAGTACTTC; cdr3_aa: CASSPPGLGSSYEQYF; v_call: TRBV18; clone_size: .; d_call: .; j_call: TRBJ2-7
cdr3_nt: TGCGCCAGCAGCCTACTTATACCGACTAGCGGGGGGGCTCATGAGCAGTTCTTC; cdr3_aa: CASSLLIPTSGGAHEQFF; v_call: TRBV5-1; clone_size: .; d_call: TRBD2; j_call: TRBJ2-1
cdr3_nt: TGCGCCAGCAGCTGGGGGACAGAGAACGAGCAGTACTTC; cdr3_aa: CASSWGTENEQYF; v_call: TRBV5-1; clone_size: .; d_call: TRBD1; j_call: TRBJ2-7
cdr3_nt: TGTGCCAGCAGCTTGGAGGGACTAGCGGGGGGGCCTGCGGGGGCCAACGTCCTGACTTTC; cdr3_aa: CASSLEGLAGGPAGANVLTF; v_call: TRBV5-4; clone_size: .; d_call: TRBD2; j_call: TRBJ2-6
cdr3_nt: TGCAGTGCTAAGGGGAGGGATGAGCAGTTCTTC; cdr3_aa: CSAKGRDEQFF; v_call: TRBV20-1; clone_size: .; d_call: TRBD2; j_call: TRBJ2-1
cdr3_nt: TGTGCCAGCAGCCCAGGGGGGAGCACTGAAGCTTTCTTT; cdr3_aa: CASSPGGSTEAFF; v_call: TRBV7-9; clone_size: few; d_call: TRBD1; j_call: TRBJ1-1
cdr3_nt: TGTGCCAGTAACACAGGGCAGGTCCGGTACAATGAGCAGTTCTTC; cdr3_aa: CASNTGQVRYNEQFF; v_call: TRBV19; clone_size: few; d_call: .; j_call: TRBJ2-1
cdr3_nt: TGTGCCAGCAGTTCGACTAGGTACCAAGAGACCCAGTACTTC; cdr3_aa: CASSSTRYQETQYF; v_call: TRBV6-6; clone_size: .; d_call: .; j_call: TRBJ2-5
cdr3_nt: TGTGCCAGCAGCCTTAGCACCGGACAGGGGGCAACGGAAAAACTGTTTTTT; cdr3_aa: CASSLSTGQGATEKLFF; v_call: TRBV9; clone_size: once; d_call: TRBD1; j_call: TRBJ1-4
cdr3_nt: TGTGCCAGCGCCGGGACAGGTCCTTCTGGTAGCAATCAGCCCCAGCATTTT; cdr3_aa: CASAGTGPSGSNQPQHF; v_call: TRBV2; clone_size: .; d_call: TRBD1; j_call: TRBJ1-5
cdr3_nt: TGTCTTGTGCGTGGCGGGGGAGCCAAAAACATTCAGTACTTC; cdr3_aa: CLVRGGGAKNIQYF; v_call: TRBV6-1; clone_size: few; d_call: TRBD2; j_call: TRBJ2-4
cdr3_nt: TGTGCCAGCAGTAAACTTCTTTCCAATGAGCAGTTCTTC; cdr3_aa: CASSKLLSNEQFF; v_call: TRBV5-4; clone_size: .; d_call: .; j_call: TRBJ2-1
cdr3_nt: TGTGCCAGCAGACGCGGACAGATTGAAGCTTTCTTT; cdr3_aa: CASRRGQIEAFF; v_call: TRBV6-5; clone_size: few; d_call: .; j_call: TRBJ1-1
cdr3_nt: TGTTCCAGCAGCGTTAAAGAGACCCAGTACTTC; cdr3_aa: CSSSVKETQYF; v_call: TRBV7-9; clone_size: .; d_call: .; j_call: TRBJ2-5
cdr3_nt: TGCGCCAGCAGCCCAGGACAGGCTTACTACGAGCAGTACTTC; cdr3_aa: CASSPGQAYYEQYF; v_call: TRBV5-1; clone_size: .; d_call: TRBD1; j_call: TRBJ2-7
cdr3_nt: TGTGCCAGCAGCCTCACAGAAACGAACACTGAAGCTTTCTTT; cdr3_aa: CASSLTETNTEAFF; v_call: TRBV13; clone_size: few; d_call: .; j_call: TRBJ1-1
cdr3_nt: TGTGCCAGCAGTAAACAACAGGGCGCCGTCACTGAAGCTTTCTTT; cdr3_aa: CASSKQQGAVTEAFF; v_call: TRBV6-1; clone_size: .; d_call: .; j_call: TRBJ1-1
cdr3_nt: TGTGCCAGCAGCTGGCCCCCGCAGCGGGGGGGCTACGAGCAGTACTTC; cdr3_aa: CASSWPPQRGGYEQYF; v_call: TRBV7-9; clone_size: once; d_call: TRBD2; j_call: TRBJ2-7
cdr3_nt: TGTGCCAGCAGTCTAACACCCCGGACAGGGTCCTACGAGCAGTACTTC; cdr3_aa: CASSLTPRTGSYEQYF; v_call: TRBV27; clone_size: once; d_call: TRBD1; j_call: TRBJ2-7
cdr3_nt: TGCGCCAGCAGCCAAGCCGAGGAGCAGCCCCAGCATTTT; cdr3_aa: CASSQAEEQPQHF; v_call: TRBV4-1; clone_size: once; d_call: .; j_call: TRBJ1-5